The 4 T cell receptor beta chains below were found in one sample sequenced in a study of glioma-infiltrating T cells. The iRepertoire nested amplicon-rescue multiplex PCR amplified TCR alpha and beta CDR3s from RNA. TCRdb used MiXCR to reprocess the multiplex PCR reads, holding one entry per CDR3 protein. The repertoire holds more than 100,000 distinct CDR3 sequences, with around 31% as singletons. Sequencing input: glioma tissue, nonneoplastic brain tissue, or PBMCs (not recorded which). The receptors originated from a human donor with low-grade glioma or glioblastoma, undergoing nonglioma brain surgery, or in good health (not recorded which).

The sample holds many counts of this clonotype. DNA for the CDR3: TGTGCCAGCAGTTATGAGGGCCGGGGCAATCAGCCCCAGCATTTT. Translating gives CASSYEGRGNQPQHF. The rearrangement links TRBV6-2 or TRBV6-3 to TRBJ1-5; the D is unclear. Germline CDR1 is MNHEY and CDR2 is SVGEGT. This CDR3 is built from 15 residues. V was pared by 3 bases and J by 2 bases, with 11 bases between.

As for this clonotype: Compared with germline, one end of the junction differs, possibly owing to a read error. The chain recombines TRBV6-2 or TRBV6-3 with TRBJ1-1; TRBD1 aligns across 9 bases. The CDR3 has 16 residues. Germline assignment: CDR1 MNHEY and CDR2 SVGEGT. CDR3 protein: CASSPQDRGPNTEAFF. CDR3 coding DNA: TGTGCCAGCAGCCCCCAGGACAGGGGCCCGAACACCGAAGCTTTCTTT.

The table lists this clonotype with many counts. The chain is built from TRBV19 and TRBJ1-5; a possible D gene is TRBD1 (6 bases). The germline V gene has CDR1 LNHDA and CDR2 SQIVND (reference sequence). The CDR3 covers 17 residues. Trimming pared 6 bases from V and 4 bases from J, leaving 22 bases between. The CDR3 sequence is CASSDRTARTRNQPQHF. The CDR3 bases are TGTGCCAGTAGCGATCGGACAGCGAGAACTCGGAATCAGCCCCAGCATTTT.

A remark on this clonotype: A much larger clonotype is one base distant, so this may be a read error. The rearrangement links TRBV25-1 to TRBJ1-2; D not resolved. Germline lookup yields CDR1 MGHDK and CDR2 SYGVNS. The CDR3 contains 14 residues. The V end lost 3 bases, the J end lost 9 bases, and 17 bases lay between the germline ends. The CDR3 loop reads CASSDARASVRYTF. Here the CDR3 DNA reads TGTGCCAGCAGTGACGCCCGGGCCTCCGTTCGCTACACCTTC.